This T cell receptor (beta chain) was obtained from a study of T cell clonality in common variable immunodeficiency. This clone was observed many times. The read ends 3 residues shy of where the CDR3 ends; the end is completed using the germline J gene. Sequencing input was equivalent genomic DNA from CVID and controls. Profiling relied on immunoSEQ multiplex PCR, and the TCRdb table lists in-frame clones only, not all of them. Found here are approximately 56,000 clones, no singletons; the ten largest cover about 2%. V was shortened by 4 bases and J by 0 bases, with 17 bases between the two germline ends. The CDR3 totals 17 residues. Germline loops: CDR1 LGHNA, CDR2 YNFKEQ.

This receptor was identified in a person aged 18 to 75 in good health. This chain uses TRBV4-2 with TRBJ2-3, with a weak D call TRBD2 (5 bases). Material for sequencing was peripheral blood mononuclear cells. The CDR3 bases that were read are TGTGCCAGCAGCCCCTTGGGCCTTCTAGCTAGCACAGATACG. It yields the protein CASSPLGLLASTDT. The full-length CDR3 reads as CASSPLGLLASTDTQYF.